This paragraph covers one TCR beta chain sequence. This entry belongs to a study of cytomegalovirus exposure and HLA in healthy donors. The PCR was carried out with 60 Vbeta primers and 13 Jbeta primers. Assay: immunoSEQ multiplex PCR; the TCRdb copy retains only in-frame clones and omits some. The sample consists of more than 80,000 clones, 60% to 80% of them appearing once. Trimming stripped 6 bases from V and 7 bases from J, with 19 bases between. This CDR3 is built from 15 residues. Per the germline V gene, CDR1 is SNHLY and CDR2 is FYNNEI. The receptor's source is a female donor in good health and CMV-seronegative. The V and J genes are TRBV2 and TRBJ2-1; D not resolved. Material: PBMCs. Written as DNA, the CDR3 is TGTGCCAGCAGGCCCGACTCTACCCTTCTTAATGAGCAGTTCTTC. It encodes CASRPDSTLLNEQFF.